These 26 T cell receptor beta chains share one sample of origin, sequenced in a study of blood T cells in healthy people across ages. Using a J-beta primer mix together with a sample-barcoded 5' primer, a second PCR was run for roughly 6 to 12 cycles. TCRdb independently ran MiXCR on the 5' RACE reads; one entry per CDR3 protein. Of 1.5 million to 2 million distinct CDR3 sequences listed, less than 50% are singletons. Sample: blood. All receptors come from a woman aged 35 to 49 in good health.

V usage is TRBV5-6 and J usage is TRBJ2-1; the D gene is possibly TRBD2 (5 bases). Germline-derived CDR1 and CDR2 are SGHDT and YYEEEE. CDR3 size: 17 residues. Trimming took off 4 bases at V and 0 bases at J, with 17 bases between the two ends. CDR3 residues: CASSGVGGLSSYNEQFF. The DNA of the CDR3 is TGTGCCAGCAGCGGGGTGGGCGGACTCTCCTCCTACAATGAGCAGTTCTTC. The full variable domain, with the rest looked up from reference TRBV5-6 and TRBJ2-1, is DAGVTQSPTHLIKTRGQQVTLRCSPKSGHDTVSWYQQALGQGPQFIFQYYEEEERQRGNFPDRFSGHQFPNYSSELNVNALLLGDSALYLCASSGVGGLSSYNEQFFGPGTRLTVL.

The CDR3 region has the DNA TGTGCCAGCAGCCAACTACCTCTAGCGTCGCGGGGTGGGGCCAACGTCCTGACTTTC. Its translation: CASSQLPLASRGGANVLTF. The rearrangement uses TRBV4-2 and TRBJ2-6; D is perhaps TRBD2 (6 bases). With 2 bases removed from V and 3 bases from J, the gap between germline ends came to 20 bases. CDR1 LGHNA and CDR2 YNFKEQ come from the germline V gene. CDR3 length equals 19 residues.

This clonotype was observed a handful of times. A much bigger clone sits one base away, suggesting this may be a read error. The chain combines TRBV20-1 with TRBJ2-3, with no clear D. V was trimmed by 7 bases and J by 0 bases, leaving 2 bases between them. Germline loops: CDR1 DFQATT, CDR2 SNEGSKA (reference sequence). The CDR3 totals 10 residues. The CDR3 DNA sequence: TGCAGTGGTAGCACAGATACGCAGTATTTT. This sequence encodes CSGSTDTQYF.

The V gene is TRBV7-9, the J gene TRBJ1-4; 11 bases are a match to TRBD1. The CDR3 covers 15 residues. Germline lookup yields CDR1 SEHNR and CDR2 FQNEAQ (reference sequence). V gave up 4 bases and J gave up 13 bases; unmatched junction bases: 11. The CDR3 DNA reads as TGTGCCAGCAGCTCCCCCCGGGACAGGGGGGGCAGACTGTTTTTT. This translates into CASSSPRDRGGRLFF.

The chain couples TRBV12-3 or TRBV12-4 to TRBJ2-2, with a possible D match to TRBD2 (5 bases). V was shortened by 7 bases and J by 3 bases, with 15 bases between the two germline ends. CDR3 length: 15 residues. CDR3 in DNA: TGTGCCAGCAAGCCGGGGTTGCGGGACACCGGGGAGCTGTTTTTT. Protein product: CASKPGLRDTGELFF.

The chain recombines TRBV27 with TRBJ1-6, with 7 nucleotides matching TRBD1. CDR1 is MNHEY and CDR2 is SMNVEV in the germline V gene (reference sequence). V trimming: 5 bases; J trimming: 10 bases; junction bases outside the gene matches: 5. This CDR3 region has 13 residues. In nucleotides, the CDR3 is TGTGCCAGCAGTCGACAGGGTTCCTCACCCCTCCACTTT. Protein sequence: CASSRQGSSPLHF.

The rearrangement joins TRBV20-1 to TRBJ2-1, with 10 bases that match TRBD2. CDR3 length equals 14 residues. Germline V CDR1 and CDR2: DFQATT, SNEGSKA (reference sequence). V was clipped by 1 base and J by 13 bases; unmatched bases: 10. The DNA of the CDR3 is TGCAGTGCTAGAGGCCTAGCGGGGGAGCTCTCACAGTTCTTC. Translating it yields CSARGLAGELSQFF.

The chain links TRBV15 to TRBJ2-1, with D maybe TRBD2 (6 bases). There are 17 residues in the CDR3. The V end lost 0 bases, the J end lost 2 bases, and 14 bases lay between the germline ends. CDR1 and CDR2 from the germline V gene are LNHNV and YYDKDF (reference sequence). In DNA form, the CDR3 reads TGTGCCACCAGCAGAGATCCGCGGGGAGCCACCTACAATGAGCAGTTCTTC. Protein product: CATSRDPRGATYNEQFF.

This clonotype was seen a few times. CDR3 residues: CASSEPGRSYGYTF. CDR3 DNA sequence: TGTGCCAGCAGCGAACCGGGACGGTCATATGGCTACACCTTC. The chain couples TRBV7-8 to TRBJ1-2; tentative D call: TRBD1 (5 bases). Per germline, CDR1 SGHVS and CDR2 FQNEAQ. V was pared by 5 bases and J by 5 bases, with 15 bases between. The CDR3 sequence is 14 residues long.

This chain links TRBV6-5 with TRBJ1-2; the D is unclear. The germline V gene has CDR1 MNHEY and CDR2 SVGAGI. Trimming cost V 8 bases and J 5 bases, with 12 bases left between them. This CDR3 contains 12 residues. CDR3 region: CASGSRMYGYTF. CDR3 in DNA: TGTGCCAGCGGGAGCAGGATGTATGGCTACACCTTC.

This rearrangement joins TRBV4-3 to TRBJ2-3, with TRBD2 identical over 7 bases. CDR3 length: 17 amino acids. V lost 0 bases, J lost 4 bases, and 10 bases stayed unmatched. CDR1 is LGHNA, CDR2 YSLEER, per germline. This chain's CDR3 is CASSQDLTSEEADTQYF. The CDR3 DNA follows: TGCGCCAGCAGCCAAGACCTTACTAGCGAGGAGGCAGATACGCAGTATTTT.

The J gene is TRBJ2-4, the V gene TRBV6-6; tentative D call: TRBD1 (6 bases). Matching the DNA end better, TRBJ2-7 makes the J call doubtful. The CDR3 is made up of 15 amino acids. Germline CDR1 reads MNHNY; CDR2 reads SVGAGI (reference sequence). This CDR3 reads CASSYSGDTVYEQYF. For the CDR3, the DNA is TGTGCCAGCAGTTACTCGGGGGACACCGTCTACGAGCAGTACTTC.

This clonotype turned up a few times. V usage is TRBV7-2 and J usage is TRBJ1-2; 8 bases map to TRBD1. The CDR3 has 14 amino acids. CDR1 is SGHTA and CDR2 is FQGNSA in the germline V gene. V gave up 4 bases and J gave up 4 bases; unmatched junction bases: 5. CDR3 amino acids: CASSSGQALYGYTF. CDR3 bases: TGTGCCAGCAGCTCGGGACAGGCCCTCTATGGCTACACCTTC.

The chain carries TRBV10-2 and TRBJ1-6; 9 bases are a match to TRBD1. The CDR3 is 15 residues long. Per the germline V gene, CDR1 is WSHSY and CDR2 is SAAADI. Trimming cost V 6 bases and J 5 bases; bases outside gene matches: 5. CDR3 in DNA: TGCGCCAGCAGCCAAACAGGGGGCGATAATTCACCCCTCCACTTT. The encoded protein is CASSQTGGDNSPLHF.

The chain employs TRBV6-4 and TRBJ1-6; D might be TRBD1 (6 bases). The CDR3 loop spans 15 amino acids. The germline gives CDR1 MRHNA, CDR2 SNTAGT. Trimming pared 5 bases from V and 5 bases from J, leaving 13 bases between. The CDR3 region has the DNA TGTGCCAGCAGTAGAGGGACACGAGATAATTCACCCCTCCACTTT. Translation: CASSRGTRDNSPLHF.

The rearrangement uses TRBV5-6 and TRBJ1-2; D is perhaps TRBD1 (5 bases). CDR1 is SGHDT and CDR2 is YYEEEE in the germline V gene. This CDR3 contains 14 residues. V lost 6 bases to trimming and J lost 4 bases, with 16 bases between them. The CDR3 region is CASIAGFGAYGYTF. The CDR3 bases are TGTGCCAGCATCGCCGGGTTCGGGGCCTATGGCTACACCTTC.

This clonotype was found a few times. The chain links TRBV28 to TRBJ2-5, with TRBD2 matching 15 bases. The CDR3 is made up of 17 amino acids. Germline V gene data show CDR1 as MDHEN and CDR2 as SYDVKM. With 4 bases clipped from V and 5 bases from J, the junction kept 8 bases outside the gene matches. The CDR3: CASSSDRGTSGGETQYF. The CDR3 DNA reads as TGTGCCAGCAGTTCCGACCGAGGGACTAGCGGGGGGGAGACCCAGTACTTC. Using reference TRBV28 and TRBJ2-5 for the parts outside the CDR3, the full variable domain is DVKVTQSSRYLVKRTGEKVFLECVQDMDHENMFWYRQDPGLGLRLIYFSYDVKMKEKGDIPEGYSVSREKKERFSLILESASTNQTSMYLCASSSDRGTSGGETQYFGPGTRLLVL.

The chain recombines TRBV23-1 with TRBJ2-5; 10 bases match TRBD1. The last part of the DNA fits TRBJ2-7 better; the J call may be wrong. TRBV23-1 is an open reading frame, and its role is uncertain. CDR3 length: 15 amino acids. The CDR3 spells CASSHGQGDFDEQYF. CDR3 coding DNA: TGCGCCAGCAGTCATGGACAGGGGGACTTCGACGAGCAGTACTTC.

This clonotype was detected a few times. This chain links TRBV27 with TRBJ2-7, with D maybe TRBD1 (6 bases). CDR1 is MNHEY and CDR2 is SMNVEV in the germline V gene (reference sequence). The CDR3 is 15 residues long. V lost 3 bases, J lost 2 bases, and 14 bases lay in between. The chain's CDR3 is CASSFFPDRTYEQYF. As DNA, the CDR3 is TGTGCCAGCAGTTTCTTCCCGGACAGAACCTACGAGCAGTACTTC.

Only a few counts were recorded for this clonotype. The genes are TRBV28 and TRBJ2-1; TRBD1 aligns across 8 bases. V was clipped by 10 bases and J by 8 bases; unmatched bases: 7. The length of the CDR3 is 12 residues. Germline CDR1 MDHEN, CDR2 SYDVKM. The CDR3 reads CATSDRADEQFF. The CDR3 bases are TGTGCCACCTCGGACAGGGCCGATGAGCAGTTCTTC.

The V and J genes are TRBV4-1 and TRBJ2-5; D is possibly TRBD2 (7 bases). CDR1 and CDR2 (germline): MGHRA, YSYEKL. Trimming cost V 0 bases and J 1 base, with 15 bases left between them. The CDR3 covers 17 residues. CDR3 sequence (DNA): TGCGCCAGCAGCCAAGATGGGGCGGGGGCCCTCCAAGAGACCCAGTACTTC. This encodes CASSQDGAGALQETQYF.

The chain carries TRBV28 and TRBJ1-2, with D tentatively TRBD1 (5 bases). In germline, CDR1 is MDHEN, CDR2 SYDVKM. The length of the CDR3 is 12 residues. V dropped 6 bases and J dropped 9 bases, with 14 bases sitting between them. CDR3 DNA: TGTGCCAGCAGATGGGTGGGGGATAGCTACACCTTC. Residues: CASRWVGDSYTF.

The genes are TRBV11-2 and TRBJ2-5; weak D call: TRBD1 (6 bases). The germline V and J ends were trimmed by 4 bases and 1 base, with 13 bases remaining between them. Germline assignment: CDR1 SGHAT and CDR2 FQNNGV. This CDR3 contains 15 residues. The CDR3 bases are TGTGCCAGCAGCTCGGGACAAGAAAGCCAAGAGACCCAGTACTTC. This encodes CASSSGQESQETQYF. Full variable domain (rest looked up from reference TRBV11-2 and TRBJ2-5): EAGVAQSPRYKIIEKRQSVAFWCNPISGHATLYWYQQILGQGPKLLIQFQNNGVVDDSQLPKDRFSAERLKGVDSTLKIQPAKLEDSAVYLCASSSGQESQETQYFGPGTRLLVL.

The gene calls are TRBV7-9 and TRBJ2-7; 8 nucleotides line up with TRBD1. This CDR3 spans 14 amino acids. Germline trimming cut 1 base from V and 5 bases from J; bases unmatched to any gene: 4. The germline V gene encodes CDR1 SEHNR and CDR2 FQNEAQ (reference sequence). The CDR3 here is CASSLGRTGNEQYF. CDR3 DNA sequence: TGTGCCAGCAGCTTAGGGCGGACAGGGAACGAGCAGTACTTC.

This clonotype was counted a few times. This rearrangement joins TRBV29-1 to TRBJ2-3; no reliable D call. The CDR3 runs to 10 residues. Germline CDR1 SQVTM, CDR2 ANQGSEA. The ends were cut back, 1 base at V and 8 bases at J, with 4 bases in the middle. CDR3 in amino acids: CSVEVITQYF. CDR3 bases: TGCAGCGTTGAAGTCATTACGCAGTATTTT.

The chain has TRBV4-3 and TRBJ1-2; 8 positions agree with TRBD1. From germline, CDR1 is LGHNA and CDR2 YSLEER. Losses at the gene ends were 0 bases for V and 2 bases for J; bases not matched to a gene: 5. There are 16 residues in the CDR3. CDR3 loop: CASSQDHRQGNYGYTF. The CDR3 nucleotides are TGCGCCAGCAGCCAAGACCACCGACAGGGGAACTATGGCTACACCTTC.